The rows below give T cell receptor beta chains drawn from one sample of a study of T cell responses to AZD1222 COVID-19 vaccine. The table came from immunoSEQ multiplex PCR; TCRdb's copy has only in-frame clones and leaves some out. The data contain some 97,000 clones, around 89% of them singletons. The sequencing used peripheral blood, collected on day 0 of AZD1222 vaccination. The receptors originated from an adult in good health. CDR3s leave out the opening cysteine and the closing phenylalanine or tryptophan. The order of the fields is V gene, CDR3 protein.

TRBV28 ASSPLRTGGGNQPQH
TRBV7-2 ASSARPRGGYEQY
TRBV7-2 ASSLLGLAGLRDTGELF
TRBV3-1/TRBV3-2 ASSQYAEAF
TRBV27 ASSLTGTGAQPQH
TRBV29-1 SVGAGIDQPQH
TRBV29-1 SVEGLAGNYEQY
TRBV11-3 ASSPPGTGGREQY
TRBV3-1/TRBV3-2 ASSPTGRNTEAF
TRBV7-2 ASSLDGRTSTDTQY
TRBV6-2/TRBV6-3 ASSPGTGTSGRLYEQY
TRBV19 ASSPTIAGYQETQY
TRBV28 ASSLGDRNQPQH
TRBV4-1 ASSLGQGNSGELF
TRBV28 ASRPTWGSGANVLT
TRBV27 ASSLSGQGAFPQH
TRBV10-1 ASKGGSTGELF
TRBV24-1 ATRASSYNEQF
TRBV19 ASSIAGPRRTQY
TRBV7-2 ASSLDRQETQY
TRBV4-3 ASSQQQGAGSDTQY
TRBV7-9 ASSLEGAAHQPQH
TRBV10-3 AISPGTGISREQY
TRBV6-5 ASSLRDSNQPQH
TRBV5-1 ASSLGGGGTEAF
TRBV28 ASSWEGGQQH
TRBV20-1 SARTNFEQF
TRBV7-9 ARVPGTPYYTEAF
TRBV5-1 ASSLGTSYNEQF
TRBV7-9 ASSPADSQDLYEQY
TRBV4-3 ASSQDVGTGVAGELF
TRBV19 ASARSVVGTGGYNEQF